This T cell receptor beta chain is from a study of blood T cell repertoires in COVID-19. Trimming pared 6 bases from V and 5 bases from J, leaving 16 bases between. The CDR3 covers 14 residues. In germline, CDR1 is ENHRY, CDR2 SYGVKD. The authors' processing: Researchers report that nucleated cell counts were estimated from reference gene primer amplification. Profiling relied on immunoSEQ multiplex PCR, and the TCRdb table lists in-frame clones only, not all of them. The V and J calls and the clone size are those of that table, but D and trimming were determined from the DNA. The data show about 250,000 clones, about four fifths seen once.

Specimen: peripheral blood. The sequence was obtained from a man aged 35 to 55 with active or convalescent COVID-19. The genes are TRBV10-3 and TRBJ1-1; D may be TRBD1 (5 bases). The CDR3: CAIRDIRGGTEAFF. CDR3 nucleotides: TGTGCCATCAGAGACATACGGGGGGGGACTGAAGCTTTCTTT.